The rows below give T cell receptor beta chains drawn from one sample of a study of blood T cells in healthy people across ages. TCRdb passed the 5' RACE reads through MiXCR, listing each CDR3 protein once. The sample lists 710,000 or so distinct CDR3 sequences; roughly 20% were seen once. Sequenced material: blood. These receptors were collected from a man aged 65-85 years in good health. The CDR3 runs from the conserved cysteine through the conserved F or W. Each record gives: V gene, J gene, clone size, D gene, CDR3 DNA, CDR3 protein. D genes are given only for firm matches. Part of the rows lack a size; the others show once, few, many or a class for expanded clones.

V gene: TRBV6-1
J gene: TRBJ2-1
clone size: few
D gene: -
CDR3 DNA: TGTGCCAGCACGGGGACCTCCCTCAATGAGCAGTTCTTC
CDR3 protein: CASTGTSLNEQFF

V gene: TRBV9
J gene: TRBJ1-5
clone size: -
D gene: -
CDR3 DNA: TGTGCCAGCAGCGTAGAAGGGGACGACGATCAGCCCCAGCATTTT
CDR3 protein: CASSVEGDDDQPQHF

V gene: TRBV2
J gene: TRBJ1-6
clone size: -
D gene: -
CDR3 DNA: TGTGCCAGCAGTTCCCAGGGGCCTCAAGTTAATTCACCCCTCCACTTT
CDR3 protein: CASSSQGPQVNSPLHF

V gene: TRBV12-3/TRBV12-4
J gene: TRBJ2-3
clone size: once
D gene: -
CDR3 DNA: TGTGCCAGCAGTTTCGGCTGTCTGAGCGCAGATACGCAGTATTTT
CDR3 protein: CASSFGCLSADTQYF

V gene: TRBV5-1
J gene: TRBJ1-6
clone size: -
D gene: -
CDR3 DNA: TGCGCCAGCAGCTTCGACATAAGATCCTCACCCCTCCACTTT
CDR3 protein: CASSFDIRSSPLHF

V gene: TRBV19
J gene: TRBJ1-2
clone size: -
D gene: TRBD1
CDR3 DNA: TGTGCCAGTAGCACCGGGACAGGGAATGGCTACACCTTC
CDR3 protein: CASSTGTGNGYTF

V gene: TRBV14
J gene: TRBJ2-1
clone size: -
D gene: -
CDR3 DNA: TGTGCCAGCAGCCCCTGGGGCGAGGGGCCGAGAGACAATGAGCAGTTCTTC
CDR3 protein: CASSPWGEGPRDNEQFF

V gene: TRBV30
J gene: TRBJ2-1
clone size: -
D gene: TRBD2
CDR3 DNA: TGTGCCTGGAGTGATTTCACTAGCGGACACAATGAGCAGTTCTTC
CDR3 protein: CAWSDFTSGHNEQFF

V gene: TRBV21-1
J gene: TRBJ2-5
clone size: -
D gene: -
CDR3 DNA: TGTGCCAGCAGCTCTACTCCCTTGGTTGTGGAGACCCAGTACTTC
CDR3 protein: CASSSTPLVVETQYF

V gene: TRBV4-2
J gene: TRBJ2-5
clone size: many
D gene: -
CDR3 DNA: TGTGCCAGCAGCCAAGTGTCTAGCGGGACAGGAGAGACCCAGTACTTC
CDR3 protein: CASSQVSSGTGETQYF

V gene: TRBV7-2
J gene: TRBJ2-1
clone size: -
D gene: TRBD2
CDR3 DNA: TGTGCCAGCAGCTCGGGACGAGCGGGAGGTATTGATGAGCAGTTCTTC
CDR3 protein: CASSSGRAGGIDEQFF

V gene: TRBV29-1
J gene: TRBJ2-5
clone size: -
D gene: TRBD1
CDR3 DNA: TGCAGCGTTGAGACAGGGGAAGAGCGTTTCTTC
CDR3 protein: CSVETGEERFF

V gene: TRBV25-1
J gene: TRBJ2-5
clone size: many
D gene: -
CDR3 DNA: TGTGCCAGCAGTGATATTACAGGGTACAAAGAGACCCAGTACTTC
CDR3 protein: CASSDITGYKETQYF

V gene: TRBV4-3
J gene: TRBJ1-1
clone size: -
D gene: -
CDR3 DNA: TGCGCCAGCAGCCAAGATATATCGGGCTACGGTGAAGCTTTCTTT
CDR3 protein: CASSQDISGYGEAFF

V gene: TRBV7-2
J gene: TRBJ2-3
clone size: -
D gene: TRBD1
CDR3 DNA: TGTGCCAGCAGCCAAATTCCGGGACAGGGGGCGGTTAAACAAAATACGCAGTATTTT
CDR3 protein: CASSQIPGQGAVKQNTQYF

V gene: TRBV18
J gene: TRBJ2-1
clone size: -
D gene: TRBD2
CDR3 DNA: TGTGCCAGCTCACCAATGACTAGCGGGGTATATAACAATGAGCAGTTCTTC
CDR3 protein: CASSPMTSGVYNNEQFF

V gene: TRBV20-1
J gene: TRBJ1-5
clone size: -
D gene: TRBD1
CDR3 DNA: TGCAGTGCTAGAGATCGGGGGGACAGGGGACAGATGTGGCCCCAGCATTTT
CDR3 protein: CSARDRGDRGQMWPQHF

V gene: TRBV20-1
J gene: TRBJ1-6
clone size: many
D gene: -
CDR3 DNA: TGCAGTGCTCAAACAGGGTTTTATAATTCACCCCTCCACTTT
CDR3 protein: CSAQTGFYNSPLHF

V gene: TRBV7-2
J gene: TRBJ2-1
clone size: many
D gene: -
CDR3 DNA: TGTGCCACCGGCATCGGGTTGGATGAGCAGTTCTTC
CDR3 protein: CATGIGLDEQFF

V gene: TRBV10-3
J gene: TRBJ1-1
clone size: few
D gene: -
CDR3 DNA: TGTGCCATCAGTGAGTGGGGAGGAAAGAACACTGAAGCTTTCTTT
CDR3 protein: CAISEWGGKNTEAFF

V gene: TRBV5-6
J gene: TRBJ1-2
clone size: few
D gene: -
CDR3 DNA: TGTGCCAGCAGCTTTCAGGCCTCTTCTTATGGCTACACCTTC
CDR3 protein: CASSFQASSYGYTF

V gene: TRBV5-1
J gene: TRBJ2-5
clone size: -
D gene: TRBD2
CDR3 DNA: TGCGCCAGCAGCTCGGGACTAGCCCGTGAGGAGACCCAGTACTTC
CDR3 protein: CASSSGLAREETQYF

V gene: TRBV2
J gene: TRBJ2-1
clone size: -
D gene: TRBD2
CDR3 DNA: TGTGCCAGCAGTCGGGGGACTAGCGGGAGCCATGAGCAGTTCTTC
CDR3 protein: CASSRGTSGSHEQFF

V gene: TRBV12-3/TRBV12-4
J gene: TRBJ1-2
clone size: few
D gene: TRBD1
CDR3 DNA: TGTGCCAGCAGAACACAGGGGGCGTTAGGTTATGGCTACACCTTC
CDR3 protein: CASRTQGALGYGYTF

V gene: TRBV28
J gene: TRBJ2-7
clone size: few
D gene: -
CDR3 DNA: TGTGCCAGCACCCTTGATCTCCCCTACGAGCAGTACTTC
CDR3 protein: CASTLDLPYEQYF

V gene: TRBV12-3/TRBV12-4
J gene: TRBJ2-3
clone size: many
D gene: -
CDR3 DNA: TGCGCCAGCAGCTTCTTCACAGATACGCAGTATTTT
CDR3 protein: CASSFFTDTQYF

V gene: TRBV5-6
J gene: TRBJ1-1
clone size: few
D gene: -
CDR3 DNA: TGTGCCAGCAACCCGCGCCCGAAGAACACTGAAGCTTTCTTT
CDR3 protein: CASNPRPKNTEAFF

V gene: TRBV7-2
J gene: TRBJ2-1
clone size: few
D gene: TRBD1
CDR3 DNA: TGTGCCAGCAGCTTAGAGCGGTCAGGGGGCGATGAGCAGTTCTTC
CDR3 protein: CASSLERSGGDEQFF

V gene: TRBV19
J gene: TRBJ2-1
clone size: few
D gene: -
CDR3 DNA: TGTGCCAGTAGCAGAGATAGCTTTGCCGGGAATGAGCAGTTCTTC
CDR3 protein: CASSRDSFAGNEQFF

V gene: TRBV15
J gene: TRBJ2-3
clone size: few
D gene: TRBD2
CDR3 DNA: TGTGCCACCAGCAGAAGACTAGCTGGCACAGATGCGCAGTATTTT
CDR3 protein: CATSRRLAGTDAQYF

V gene: TRBV7-3
J gene: TRBJ2-2
clone size: few
D gene: -
CDR3 DNA: TGTGCCAGCAGCTTAGCATGGGGGGCCGGGGAGCTGTTTTTT
CDR3 protein: CASSLAWGAGELFF

V gene: TRBV25-1
J gene: TRBJ1-4
clone size: -
D gene: TRBD1
CDR3 DNA: TGTGCCAGCAGTGATTCCGGGACAGGGTCAGGTGAAAAACTGTTTTTT
CDR3 protein: CASSDSGTGSGEKLFF

V gene: TRBV5-1
J gene: TRBJ2-5
clone size: -
D gene: -
CDR3 DNA: TGCGCCAGCAGCTTCGAACAGACGCCAGAGACCCAGTACTTC
CDR3 protein: CASSFEQTPETQYF

V gene: TRBV14
J gene: TRBJ1-4
clone size: -
D gene: -
CDR3 DNA: TGTGCCAGCAGCGGACAAGGGAGGATAAATGAAAAACTGTTTTTT
CDR3 protein: CASSGQGRINEKLFF

V gene: TRBV7-8
J gene: TRBJ1-2
clone size: -
D gene: -
CDR3 DNA: TGTGCCAGCAGCTTTACAGACTCGGCCTATGGCTACACCTTC
CDR3 protein: CASSFTDSAYGYTF

V gene: TRBV18
J gene: TRBJ2-7
clone size: -
D gene: TRBD1
CDR3 DNA: TGTGCCAGCTCACTAAGGACAGGGATAACCTACGAGCAGTACTTC
CDR3 protein: CASSLRTGITYEQYF

V gene: TRBV21-1
J gene: TRBJ2-1
clone size: few
D gene: -
CDR3 DNA: TGTGCCAGCAGACGCGGCAGGGGGACCCGATCCTACAATGAGCAGTTCTTC
CDR3 protein: CASRRGRGTRSYNEQFF

V gene: TRBV7-2
J gene: TRBJ2-3
clone size: -
D gene: TRBD2
CDR3 DNA: TGTGCCAGCAGCCCCAGGACTAGCGGGAGAGTAGATACGCAGTATTTT
CDR3 protein: CASSPRTSGRVDTQYF

V gene: TRBV12-3/TRBV12-4
J gene: TRBJ2-7
clone size: few
D gene: -
CDR3 DNA: TGTGCCAGCAGTGTGCAGGGCAGATTCTCCTACGAGCAGTACTTC
CDR3 protein: CASSVQGRFSYEQYF

V gene: TRBV29-1
J gene: TRBJ2-1
clone size: -
D gene: -
CDR3 DNA: TGCAGCGTTGAAGATGATCATCGGGGGAATGAGCAGTTCTTC
CDR3 protein: CSVEDDHRGNEQFF

V gene: TRBV12-3/TRBV12-4
J gene: TRBJ1-6
clone size: -
D gene: TRBD1
CDR3 DNA: TGTGCCAGCAGCCGGACAGGGGGTCATTCACCCCTCCGCTTT
CDR3 protein: CASSRTGGHSPLRF

V gene: TRBV29-1
J gene: TRBJ2-5
clone size: -
D gene: -
CDR3 DNA: TGCAGCACCACCATCACACGGGGCAGCGAGACCCAGTACTTC
CDR3 protein: CSTTITRGSETQYF

V gene: TRBV20-1
J gene: TRBJ2-7
clone size: few
D gene: -
CDR3 DNA: TGCAGTGTTCCCAGGTTCGGGGGTTTCAACGAGCAGTACTTC
CDR3 protein: CSVPRFGGFNEQYF

V gene: TRBV7-2
J gene: TRBJ2-1
clone size: -
D gene: TRBD1
CDR3 DNA: TGTGCCAGCAGCTCGGCGGGGACAGGGCCGAATGAGCAGTTCTTC
CDR3 protein: CASSSAGTGPNEQFF

V gene: TRBV7-8
J gene: TRBJ2-3
clone size: few
D gene: -
CDR3 DNA: TGTGCCAGCAGCTCGACGGGTCGTACAGATACGCAGTATTTT
CDR3 protein: CASSSTGRTDTQYF

V gene: TRBV7-2
J gene: TRBJ2-1
clone size: -
D gene: -
CDR3 DNA: TGTGCCAGCAGCTCCCTAGTACAACCCTACAATGAGCAGCAGTTCTTC
CDR3 protein: CASSSLVQPYNEQQFF

V gene: TRBV5-4
J gene: TRBJ2-3
clone size: -
D gene: TRBD2
CDR3 DNA: TGTGCCAGCAGCTTACTAGCGGGGGGGATCACAGATACGCAGTATTTT
CDR3 protein: CASSLLAGGITDTQYF

V gene: TRBV7-8
J gene: TRBJ2-2
clone size: -
D gene: -
CDR3 DNA: TGTGCCAGCAGCTTAGAGGGGGACACCGGGGAGCTGTTTTTT
CDR3 protein: CASSLEGDTGELFF

V gene: TRBV20-1
J gene: TRBJ1-2
clone size: -
D gene: -
CDR3 DNA: TGCAGTGCCATCCGACAGAGCTATGGCTACACCTTC
CDR3 protein: CSAIRQSYGYTF

V gene: TRBV20-1
J gene: TRBJ2-7
clone size: -
D gene: TRBD1
CDR3 DNA: TGCAGTGTCCCTCCCCCCGGACAGGGTACCTACGAGCAGTACTTC
CDR3 protein: CSVPPPGQGTYEQYF

V gene: TRBV28
J gene: TRBJ2-7
clone size: -
D gene: TRBD1
CDR3 DNA: TGTGCCAGCAGTTGGGGACAGGGAGTATACTACGAGCAGTACTTC
CDR3 protein: CASSWGQGVYYEQYF

V gene: TRBV20-1
J gene: TRBJ1-1
clone size: -
D gene: TRBD1
CDR3 DNA: TGCAGTGCTAGGACGACAGGGCGGGGAAACACTGAAGCTTTCTTT
CDR3 protein: CSARTTGRGNTEAFF